The following is a T cell receptor beta chain sequence with its context. Its antigen is currently unknown. These data originate in a study of OX40 agonist ivuxolimab in advanced cancers. Broader study findings: On average, a greater number of expanded clones characterised CD8+ T cells relative to CD4+.

This CDR3 is 15 amino acids long. V was clipped by 3 bases and J by 8 bases, with 17 bases between them. Germline V lookup: CDR1 KGHSH, CDR2 LQKENI. TCRdb keeps only in-frame clones here, not all; method: immunoSEQ multiplex PCR. The sample has some 45,000 clones, roughly four fifths seen once. The sequencing here drew on CD4+ or CD8+ T cells sorted from blood, taken in a trial of the OX40 agonist ivuxolimab. The clonotype was recovered from an adult with an advanced solid tumor such as melanoma, head and neck, liver or kidney cancer. The chain links TRBV18 to TRBJ1-3; the D is unclear. CDR3 in DNA: TGTGCCAGCTCACCGAAATACACGATAGAGGACACCATATATTTT. It yields the protein CASSPKYTIEDTIYF.